What follows is one T cell receptor beta chain and its context. The antigen remains undetermined. Germline V gene sequence: CDR1 SGDLS, CDR2 YYNGEE. Trimming took off 0 bases at V and 5 bases at J, with 13 bases between the two ends. The CDR3 loop spans 15 amino acids. This specimen belongs to a study of cytomegalovirus exposure and HLA in healthy donors. Turning to the study itself: The roughly 670 first-cohort repertoires shared a platform with the 100 to 150 validation repertoires, as reported in a later analysis. Broader study findings: Reports indicated that the classifier achieved high specificity and sensitivity in diagnosing cytomegalovirus status. Despite most TCR sequences being rare, some public TCRs occurred in many donors. It was fewer than 200 TCR beta chains that were listed as cytomegalovirus-associated.

This table comes from immunoSEQ multiplex PCR, and its TCRdb copy is limited to in-frame clones, with some not included. This table has roughly 200,000 clones, about 89% appearing once. The TCR sequence derives from a man aged 30 to 39 in good health and CMV-seropositive. The sample taken for sequencing was PBMCs. The V call is TRBV9, the J call TRBJ2-3; D is undetermined. Written as DNA, the CDR3 is TGTGCCAGCAGCGTAGCTACTCATTCGGGAGATACGCAGTATTTT. Protein product: CASSVATHSGDTQYF.